This T cell receptor beta chain was documented in a study of shared clonotypes between healthy human individuals. Naive CD8 cells, CD45RO-negative and positively selected for CCR7, excluded terminally differentiated effector memory CD45RA+ cells. Clones were read by immunoSEQ multiplex PCR, and TCRdb kept only the in-frame ones, dropping some. The sample has approximately 810,000 clones, around 93% seen once. This clone has only a few counts. Germline CDR1 reads LNHDA; CDR2 reads SQIVND (reference sequence). Trimming left V 8 bases short and J 2 bases short, with 15 bases between. This CDR3 comprises 14 residues.

Sequencing was performed on naive CD8+ T cells sorted from blood. The chain couples TRBV19 to TRBJ1-1, with D maybe TRBD1 (5 bases). This TCR came from a young man in good health. The CDR3 DNA is TGTGCCAGTGGTTCCGGGGACTCTAACACTGAAGCTTTCTTT. It specifies CASGSGDSNTEAFF.